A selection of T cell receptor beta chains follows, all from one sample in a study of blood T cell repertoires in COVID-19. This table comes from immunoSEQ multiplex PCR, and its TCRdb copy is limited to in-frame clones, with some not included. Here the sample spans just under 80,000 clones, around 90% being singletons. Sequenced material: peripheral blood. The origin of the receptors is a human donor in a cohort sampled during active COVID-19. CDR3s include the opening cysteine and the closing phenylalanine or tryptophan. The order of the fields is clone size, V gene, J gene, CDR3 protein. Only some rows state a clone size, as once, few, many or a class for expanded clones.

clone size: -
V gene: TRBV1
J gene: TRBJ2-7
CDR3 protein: CTSSRNRADSYEQYF

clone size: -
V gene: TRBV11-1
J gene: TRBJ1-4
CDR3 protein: CASSRTVNEKLFF

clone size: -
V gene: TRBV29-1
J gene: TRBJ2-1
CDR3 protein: CSLWTSGYNEQFF

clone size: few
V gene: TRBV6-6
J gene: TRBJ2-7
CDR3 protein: CASSQSGTSGSYEQYF

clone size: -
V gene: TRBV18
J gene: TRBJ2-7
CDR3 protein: CASSPGLVSYEQYF

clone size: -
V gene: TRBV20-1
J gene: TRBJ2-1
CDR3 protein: CSAGGTGGWYNEQFF

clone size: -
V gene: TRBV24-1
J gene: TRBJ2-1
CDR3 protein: CATRGDNSNEQFF

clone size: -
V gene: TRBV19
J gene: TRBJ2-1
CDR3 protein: CASSRGTSGGLNEQFF

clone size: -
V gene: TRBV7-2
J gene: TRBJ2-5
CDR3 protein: CASSYLLGTSGDQETQYF

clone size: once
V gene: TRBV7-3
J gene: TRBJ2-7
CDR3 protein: CASSLSPTYEQYF

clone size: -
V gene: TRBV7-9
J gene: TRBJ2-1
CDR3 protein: CASSLRLVGEQFF

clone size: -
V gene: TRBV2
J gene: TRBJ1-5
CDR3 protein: CASSDLRLLNQPQHF

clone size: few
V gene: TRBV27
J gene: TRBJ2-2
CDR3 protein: CASSPDRLTGELFF

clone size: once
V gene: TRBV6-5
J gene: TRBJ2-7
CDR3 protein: CASDTPYEQYF

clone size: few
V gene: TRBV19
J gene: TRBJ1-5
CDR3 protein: CASSIEGLSNQPQHF

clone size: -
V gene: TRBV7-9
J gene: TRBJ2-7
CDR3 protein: CASSPGLAGVEQYF

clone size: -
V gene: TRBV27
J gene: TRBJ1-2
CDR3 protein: CASSRTGGDYGYTF

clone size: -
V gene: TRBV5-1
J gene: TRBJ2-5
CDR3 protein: CASSLGRTSGETQYF

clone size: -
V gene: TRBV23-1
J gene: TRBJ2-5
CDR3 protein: CASSQSSGRQETQYF

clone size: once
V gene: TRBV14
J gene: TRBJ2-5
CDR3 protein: CASSQASGGQETQYF

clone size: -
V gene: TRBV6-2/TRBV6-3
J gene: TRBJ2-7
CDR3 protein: CASSYSAGAYEQYF

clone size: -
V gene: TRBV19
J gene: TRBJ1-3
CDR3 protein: CATTTTGPGNTIYF

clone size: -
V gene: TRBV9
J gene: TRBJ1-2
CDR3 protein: CASSVDQGNYGYTF

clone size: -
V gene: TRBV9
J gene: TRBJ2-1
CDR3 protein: CASSGTGLAGDEQFF

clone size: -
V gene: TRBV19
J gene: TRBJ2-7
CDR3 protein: CASSIIRGHLYEQYF

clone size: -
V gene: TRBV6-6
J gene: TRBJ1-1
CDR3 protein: CASSYTTSGGAGAFF

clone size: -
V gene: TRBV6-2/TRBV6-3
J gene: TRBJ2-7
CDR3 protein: CASSSIGGTPSYEQYF

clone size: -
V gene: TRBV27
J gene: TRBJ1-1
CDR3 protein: CASSPSGTGGTEAFF

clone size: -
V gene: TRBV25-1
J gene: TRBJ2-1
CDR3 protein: CASSVLRSEGRQFF

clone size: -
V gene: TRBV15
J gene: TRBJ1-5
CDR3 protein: CATSRERAGIQPQHF

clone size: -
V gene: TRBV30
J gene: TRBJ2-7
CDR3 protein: CAWIKGAAYEQYF

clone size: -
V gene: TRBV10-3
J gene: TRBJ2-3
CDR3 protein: CAISASGGENTQYF

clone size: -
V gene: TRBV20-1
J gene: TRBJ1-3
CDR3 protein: CSASEGQGIYF

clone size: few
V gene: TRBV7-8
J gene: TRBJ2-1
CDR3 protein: CASSLVLGLGDEQFF

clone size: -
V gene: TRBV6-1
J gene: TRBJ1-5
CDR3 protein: CASTGQYNQPQHF

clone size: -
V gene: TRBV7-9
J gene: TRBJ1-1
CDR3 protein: CASQGVGSNTEAFF

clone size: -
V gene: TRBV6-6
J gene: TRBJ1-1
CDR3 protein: CASSYREAFF

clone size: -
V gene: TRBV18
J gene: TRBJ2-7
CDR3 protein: CASSAASDYEQYF

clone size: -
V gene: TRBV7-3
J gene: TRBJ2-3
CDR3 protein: CASSPSGGREDTQYF

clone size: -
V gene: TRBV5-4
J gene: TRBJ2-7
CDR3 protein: CASSRGTVYEQYF

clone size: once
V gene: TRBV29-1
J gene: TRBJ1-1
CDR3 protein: CSTIATLNTEAFF

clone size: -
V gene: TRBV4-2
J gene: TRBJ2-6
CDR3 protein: CASSHGGGGSAGANVLTF